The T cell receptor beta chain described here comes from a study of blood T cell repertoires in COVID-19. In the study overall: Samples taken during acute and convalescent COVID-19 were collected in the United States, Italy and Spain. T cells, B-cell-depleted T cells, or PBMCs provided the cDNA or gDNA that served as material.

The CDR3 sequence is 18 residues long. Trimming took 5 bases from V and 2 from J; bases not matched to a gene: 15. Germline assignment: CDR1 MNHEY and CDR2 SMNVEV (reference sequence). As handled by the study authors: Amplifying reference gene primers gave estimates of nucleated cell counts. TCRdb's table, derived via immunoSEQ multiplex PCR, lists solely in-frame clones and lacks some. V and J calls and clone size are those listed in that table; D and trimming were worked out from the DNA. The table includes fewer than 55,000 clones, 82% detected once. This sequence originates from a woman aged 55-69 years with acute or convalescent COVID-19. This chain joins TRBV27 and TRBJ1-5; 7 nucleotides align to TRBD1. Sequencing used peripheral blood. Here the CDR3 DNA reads TGTGCCAGCAGTGTAGTTACAGGGGTCGGGGTCGGCAATCAGCCCCAGCATTTT. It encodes CASSVVTGVGVGNQPQHF.